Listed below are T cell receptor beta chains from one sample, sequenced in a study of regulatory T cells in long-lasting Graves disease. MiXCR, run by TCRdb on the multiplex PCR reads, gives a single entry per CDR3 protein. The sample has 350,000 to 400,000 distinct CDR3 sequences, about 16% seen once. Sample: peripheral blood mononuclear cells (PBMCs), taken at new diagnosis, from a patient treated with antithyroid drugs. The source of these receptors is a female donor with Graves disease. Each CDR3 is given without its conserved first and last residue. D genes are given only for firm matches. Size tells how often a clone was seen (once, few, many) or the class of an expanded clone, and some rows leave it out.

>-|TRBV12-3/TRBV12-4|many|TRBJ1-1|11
ASSLRRNTEAF
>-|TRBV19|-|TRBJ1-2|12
ASSREFQGNGYT
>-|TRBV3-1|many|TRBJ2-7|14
ASSQESPSPSDEQY
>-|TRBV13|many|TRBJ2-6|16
ASSLGRWGAGGANVLT
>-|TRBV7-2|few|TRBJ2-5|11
ASSQSVRETQY
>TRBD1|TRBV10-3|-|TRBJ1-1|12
ATGTGDLNTEAF
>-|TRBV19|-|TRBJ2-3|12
ASSWSSGTDTQY
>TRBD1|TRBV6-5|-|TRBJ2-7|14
ASSYGGQGLTYEQY
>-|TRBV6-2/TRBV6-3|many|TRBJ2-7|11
ASSSDLTYEQY
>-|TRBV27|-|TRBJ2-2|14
ASSLGGRFTTGELF
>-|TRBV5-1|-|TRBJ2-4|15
ASSLDRGRSSKNIQY
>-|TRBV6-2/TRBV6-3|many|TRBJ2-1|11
ASSGRDGHEQF
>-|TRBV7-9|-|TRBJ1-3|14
ASSLETGATGNTIY
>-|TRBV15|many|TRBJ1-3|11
ATSIASGNTIY
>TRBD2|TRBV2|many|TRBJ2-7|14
ASSPLLSGTAYEQY
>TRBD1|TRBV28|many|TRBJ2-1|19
ASSPTTTGTGVIGSYNEQF
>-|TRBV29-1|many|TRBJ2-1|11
SVDGQGNNEQF
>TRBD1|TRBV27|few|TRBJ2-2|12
ASSRQGDSGELF
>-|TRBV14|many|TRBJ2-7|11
ASSLGLTHEQY
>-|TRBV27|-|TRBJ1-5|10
ASKQGLQPQH
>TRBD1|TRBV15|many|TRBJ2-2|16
ATSRGRGPIRGTGELF
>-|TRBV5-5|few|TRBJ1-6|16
ASSRQPDQSSYNSPLH
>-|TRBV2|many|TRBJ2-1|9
ASGFHNEQF
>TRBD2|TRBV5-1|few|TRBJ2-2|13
ASSYSGSNTGELF
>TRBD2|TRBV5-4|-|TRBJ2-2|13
ASSLGGGDVGELF
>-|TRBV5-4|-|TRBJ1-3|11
ASSLVGGAGIY
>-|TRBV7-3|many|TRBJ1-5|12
ASSLTGAILQAH
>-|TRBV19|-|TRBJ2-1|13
ASKGEGYSYNEQF
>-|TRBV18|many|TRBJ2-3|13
ASSPPSRVQDTQY
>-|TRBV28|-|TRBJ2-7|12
ASSRDVPDGEQY